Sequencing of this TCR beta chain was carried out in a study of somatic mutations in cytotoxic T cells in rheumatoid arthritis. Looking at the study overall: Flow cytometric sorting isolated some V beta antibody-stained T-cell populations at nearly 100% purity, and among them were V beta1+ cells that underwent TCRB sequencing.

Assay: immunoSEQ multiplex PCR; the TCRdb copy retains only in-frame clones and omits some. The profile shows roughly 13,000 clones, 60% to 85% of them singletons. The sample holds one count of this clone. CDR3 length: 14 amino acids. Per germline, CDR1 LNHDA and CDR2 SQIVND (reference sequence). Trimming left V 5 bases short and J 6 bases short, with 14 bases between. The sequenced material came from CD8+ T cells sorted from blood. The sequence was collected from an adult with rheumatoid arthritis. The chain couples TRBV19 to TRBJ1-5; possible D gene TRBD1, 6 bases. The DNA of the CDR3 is TGTGCCAGTAGTGAGGGGGTGCGTGGTCAGCCCCAGCATTTT. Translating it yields CASSEGVRGQPQHF.